The 14 T cell receptor beta chains presented below share a single source sample, sequenced in a study of cytomegalovirus exposure and HLA in healthy donors. The PCR used 60 Vbeta and 13 Jbeta primers. Method: immunoSEQ multiplex PCR; TCRdb's copy keeps in-frame clones and lacks some. The repertoire holds approximately 250,000 clones, with 70% to 90% as singletons. Input material: PBMCs. The origin of the receptors is a girl aged 2 to 9 in good health and CMV-seronegative.

This clone was counted a single time. J is TRBJ1-2 and V is TRBV28; D ambiguous. Trimming shortened V by 6 bases and J by 6 bases, and 14 bases separated the two germline ends. This CDR3 comprises 13 residues. Germline CDR1 and CDR2: MDHEN and SYDVKM. The CDR3 is CASSPTLTNGYTF. The CDR3, as DNA: TGTGCCAGCAGCCCAACTCTCACTAATGGCTACACCTTC.

The gene calls are TRBV19 and TRBJ1-3; D gene ambiguous. Between the trimmed V and J ends, which lost 5 bases and 6 bases, there was a span of 8 bases. Germline CDR1 reads LNHDA; CDR2 reads SQIVND (reference sequence). The CDR3 covers 12 residues. CDR3 in amino acids: CASSPRENTIYF. Here the CDR3 DNA reads TGTGCCAGTAGTCCCCGAGAAAACACCATATATTTT.

In this sample, this clone turned up a few times. This sequence joins TRBV4-1 and TRBJ1-5; D call uncertain. The CDR3 sequence is 16 residues long. Between the trimmed V and J ends, which lost 0 bases and 4 bases, there was a span of 13 bases. Germline assignment: CDR1 MGHRA and CDR2 YSYEKL. The DNA of the CDR3 is TGCGCCAGCAGCCAAGATTACACATCGTCTAATCAGCCCCAGCATTTT. This sequence encodes CASSQDYTSSNQPQHF.

The V call is TRBV6-1, the J call TRBJ1-5; tentative D call: TRBD1 (6 bases). V lost 4 bases, J lost 3 bases, and 13 bases lay in between. The CDR3 is 15 amino acids. CDR1 MNHNS and CDR2 SASEGT come from the germline V gene. The CDR3 coding sequence is TGTGCCAGCAGTGGCCACGGACAGATCAATCAGCCCCAGCATTTT. Protein product: CASSGHGQINQPQHF.

The chain couples TRBV7-9 to TRBJ2-1, with D hard to call. CDR1 and CDR2 (germline): SEHNR, FQNEAQ (reference sequence). Trimming stripped 6 bases from V and 2 bases from J, with 11 bases between. This CDR3 region has 14 residues. The CDR3 region is CASSTFLPYNEQFF. The CDR3 nucleotides are TGTGCCAGCAGTACTTTCCTCCCCTACAATGAGCAGTTCTTC.

V is TRBV14 and J is TRBJ2-3, with TRBD1 matching over 10 bases. The germline gives CDR1 SGHDN, CDR2 FVKESK. With 3 bases clipped from V and 7 bases from J, the junction kept 10 bases outside the gene matches. This CDR3 is 16 amino acids long. This CDR3 is CASSQNRDRGRHTQYF. CDR3 nucleotide sequence: TGTGCCAGCAGCCAGAACCGGGACAGGGGAAGACATACGCAGTATTTT.

This sequence joins TRBV19 and TRBJ1-4; D is unclear. The CDR3 runs to 15 residues. From germline, CDR1 is LNHDA and CDR2 SQIVND (reference sequence). Trimming shortened V by 6 bases and J by 5 bases, and 16 bases separated the two germline ends. CDR3 protein: CASSKVPGINEKLFF. The DNA of the CDR3 is TGTGCCAGTAGCAAGGTCCCCGGGATAAATGAAAAACTGTTTTTT.

A few counts support this clone. The V call is TRBV5-4, the J call TRBJ2-3; maybe TRBD2 (6 bases). Trimming took off 1 base at V and 0 bases at J, with 12 bases between the two ends. Germline V gene sequence: CDR1 SGHNT, CDR2 YYREEE (reference sequence). The CDR3 has 16 residues. The CDR3 nucleotides read TGTGCCAGCAGCTTGTCAAGGCTAGCGAGCACAGATACGCAGTATTTT. The encoded protein is CASSLSRLASTDTQYF.

The gene calls are TRBV19 and TRBJ2-4, with D perhaps TRBD2 (6 bases). Trimming removed 3 bases from V and 4 bases from J, with 10 bases in between. The CDR3 extends over 14 amino acids. The germline gives CDR1 LNHDA, CDR2 SQIVND (reference sequence). The CDR3 nucleotides read TGTGCCAGTAGTATCGGCGGGAATAAAAACATTCAGTACTTC. Translation: CASSIGGNKNIQYF.

Turning to this clone: The sample contains more than one DNA sequence encoding this CDR3. V and J are TRBV5-6 and TRBJ1-5; D not certain. Germline values: CDR1 SGHDT, CDR2 YYEEEE. Trimming removed 0 bases from V and 2 bases from J, with 6 bases in between. The CDR3 contains 14 residues. CDR3 in amino acids: CASSLGGGNQPQHF. The DNA for the CDR3 is TGTGCCAGCAGCTTGGGGGGAGGCAATCAGCCCCAGCATTTT.

This clone has only a few counts. The chain couples TRBV5-1 to TRBJ2-5, with TRBD2 identical over 12 bases. V gave up 4 bases and J gave up 2 bases; unmatched junction bases: 12. Germline V gene data show CDR1 as SGHRS and CDR2 as YFSETQ. The CDR3 length is 18 residues. The CDR3 is CASSPRTSGGTVQETQYF. The DNA for the CDR3 is TGCGCCAGCAGCCCTCGAACTAGCGGGGGGACTGTTCAAGAGACCCAGTACTTC.

The gene calls are TRBV27 and TRBJ1-5; D might be TRBD1 (5 bases). Germline CDR1 and CDR2: MNHEY and SMNVEV (reference sequence). Trimming pared 6 bases from V and 4 bases from J, leaving 16 bases between. The CDR3 has 15 amino acids. The CDR3 DNA reads as TGTGCCAGCAGACCCGGGGGACGGCAGAATCAGCCCCAGCATTTT. Translating it yields CASRPGGRQNQPQHF.

The chain recombines TRBV6-4 with TRBJ2-7; perhaps TRBD1 as D (5 bases). Germline assignment: CDR1 MRHNA and CDR2 SNTAGT. V was pared by 7 bases and J by 0 bases, with 13 bases between. CDR3 length: 14 amino acids. CDR3 region: CASTELRGSYEQYF. The DNA for the CDR3 is TGTGCCAGCACTGAACTAAGGGGCTCCTACGAGCAGTACTTC.

This clone was observed a few times. This chain uses TRBV5-6 with TRBJ2-2; the match to TRBD2 covers 7 bases. V lost 1 base, J lost 4 bases, and 7 bases stayed unmatched. Germline assignment: CDR1 SGHDT and CDR2 YYEEEE. The CDR3 runs to 16 residues. The CDR3 DNA sequence: TGTGCCAGCAGCTTGTGGGGGGAGGGCCGCACCGGGGAGCTGTTTTTT. The encoded protein is CASSLWGEGRTGELFF.